The sequence of this T cell receptor (beta chain) was determined in a study of blood T cell repertoires in COVID-19. The CDR3 contains 13 residues. V lost 2 bases and J lost 9, with 12 bases in between. Germline V lookup: CDR1 SGHNT, CDR2 YYREEE (reference sequence). Produced via immunoSEQ multiplex PCR; TCRdb's table is partial and in-frame only. The data show 150,000 to 200,000 clones, around 73% seen once. The rearrangement joins TRBV5-4 to TRBJ1-5, with D unclear. The sequenced material came from PBMCs or T cells enriched from blood (not recorded which). The clonotype originates from a woman in her forties or fifties who had recovered from COVID-19. This chain's CDR3 is CASSLEGTRPQHF. As DNA, the CDR3 is TGTGCCAGCAGCTTAGAGGGTACTCGGCCCCAGCATTTT.